This T cell receptor (beta chain) was obtained from a study of technical replicates of blood from several donors. The CDR3 has 15 residues. Germline V gives CDR1 MNHEY, CDR2 SVGAGI. Trimming pared 2 bases from V and 4 bases from J, leaving 14 bases between. Some clones are missing from TCRdb's copy, which holds only in-frame ones; the method was immunoSEQ multiplex PCR. The data hold around 63,000 clones, with roughly 98% observed a single time. V usage is TRBV6-5 and J usage is TRBJ2-5, with D tentatively TRBD2 (5 bases). Sequences were obtained from T cells isolated from PBMCs. This receptor was taken from a human donor in good health. The CDR3 region has the DNA TGTGCCAGCAGTTACACGGAGGTTTGGGGAGAGACCCAGTACTTC. As protein: CASSYTEVWGETQYF.